The rows below give T cell receptor beta chains drawn from one sample of a study of breast tumors, draining lymph nodes, adjacent tissues. TCRdb recomputed calls from the multiplex PCR reads with MiXCR, one row per CDR3 protein. The sample has some 170,000 distinct CDR3 sequences; approximately 33% are singletons. The sequenced material came from axillary lymph node tissue. These receptors all stem from a female donor with breast cancer. Some clones in this sample may be carry-over from other donors' samples. CDR3s include the opening cysteine and the closing phenylalanine or tryptophan. D genes are given only for firm matches. Rows may omit the clone size; those that give it use once, few, many or a size class.

DNA	CDR3	D	V	size	J
TGCAGTGCTGCCAGGGATTCCGAGACCCAGCATTTT	CSAARDSETQHF	-	TRBV20-1	-	TRBJ1-5
TGTGCCAGCAGTACCGACGGCTATGGCTACACCTTC	CASSTDGYGYTF	-	TRBV2	many	TRBJ1-2
TGCGCCACCAAACCCGCAACTAGCGGGGGGTCAAACGTCCGAGAGACCCAGTACTTC	CATKPATSGGSNVRETQYF	TRBD2	TRBV5-1	many	TRBJ2-5
TGTGCCAGCACCCCAGCCGAGACAGGGGTTCTCTACGAGCAGTACTTC	CASTPAETGVLYEQYF	TRBD1	TRBV6-5	-	TRBJ2-7
TGTGCCAGTAGTGCCGTTCCACAGGGATATGGCTACACCTTC	CASSAVPQGYGYTF	-	TRBV19	many	TRBJ1-2
TGTGCCAGTACCCGGGTGGACAGGGGAAGGATGAACACTGAAGCTTTCTTT	CASTRVDRGRMNTEAFF	TRBD1	TRBV19	-	TRBJ1-1
TGTGCCAGCAGTCATAGAACTACAGGGTATCGAAATGAGCAGTTCTTC	CASSHRTTGYRNEQFF	-	TRBV6-1	few	TRBJ2-1
TGTGCCAGCAGTCTCAGGGATCGTAGCAATCAGCCCCAGCATTTT	CASSLRDRSNQPQHF	-	TRBV6-1	-	TRBJ1-5
TGTGCCAGTAGTCCACCGCTCCAGGGTGCACCCTATGGCTACACCTTC	CASSPPLQGAPYGYTF	-	TRBV19	many	TRBJ1-2
TGTGCCACCAGTGATCGGACAGACTACAATCAGCCCCAGCATTTT	CATSDRTDYNQPQHF	-	TRBV24-1	many	TRBJ1-5
TGTGCCAGCAGCTTAGACCACGGGTACTCTGGAAACACCATATATTTT	CASSLDHGYSGNTIYF	-	TRBV11-3	-	TRBJ1-3
TGTGCCAGCAGGAACGGGGCCACAGATACGCAGTATTTT	CASRNGATDTQYF	-	TRBV12-3/TRBV12-4	-	TRBJ2-3
TGTGCCAGCAGTTACGAGACCCAGTACTTC	CASSYETQYF	-	TRBV28	many	TRBJ2-5
TGCAGTGCTAGGCCCGGACCCAACACAGATACGCAGTACTTC	CSARPGPNTDTQYF	-	TRBV20-1	once	TRBJ2-5
TGTGCCAGCAGTAGTGTACATAGCGGAACCTACGAGCAGTACTTC	CASSSVHSGTYEQYF	-	TRBV28	many	TRBJ2-7
TGTGCCAGCAGCCCCGGGACAGGGATCTCCTACGAGCAGTACTTC	CASSPGTGISYEQYF	TRBD1	TRBV11-2	many	TRBJ2-7
TGTGCCAGCCGCGGGACTAGCGGGGGGTGGGTTAATGAGCAGTTCTTC	CASRGTSGGWVNEQFF	TRBD2	TRBV6-1	many	TRBJ2-1
TGTGCCAGCAGCCTAGCTTCGGGACAGGAGAACACTGAAGCTTTCTTT	CASSLASGQENTEAFF	TRBD1	TRBV5-5	-	TRBJ1-1
TGTGCCAGTAGAAGGGTACAGGGGGGGTTGGGCGGGGAGCTGTTTTTT	CASRRVQGGLGGELFF	-	TRBV19	many	TRBJ2-2
TGTGCCAGCAGCTCAAGTAGCGGGTCAACTAGAGATACGCAGTATTTT	CASSSSSGSTRDTQYF	TRBD2	TRBV5-4	many	TRBJ2-3
TGTGCCAGCAGCGTAGCGGGCCATGCAAGCGGGGAGCTGTTTTTT	CASSVAGHASGELFF	-	TRBV9	many	TRBJ2-2
TGTGCCAGCAGTTCGCCGACTAGCGGGAAAACCGAGCAGTACTTC	CASSSPTSGKTEQYF	TRBD2	TRBV28	many	TRBJ2-7
TGTGCCAGCAGTGAGGCAGGGAAGAACACCATATATTTT	CASSEAGKNTIYF	-	TRBV25-1	-	TRBJ1-3
TGTGCCAGCAGCGTAGGCGGGGGGGCTTCGGTTGAGCAGTTCTTC	CASSVGGGASVEQFF	TRBD2	TRBV9	many	TRBJ2-1
TGTGCCAGCAGCCCAGCGGGAGCGGGCGAGACCCAGTACTTC	CASSPAGAGETQYF	TRBD2	TRBV7-2	many	TRBJ2-5
TGTGCCACCAGTGAAACAGCCACCGGGGAGCTGTTTTTT	CATSETATGELFF	-	TRBV24-1	many	TRBJ2-2
TGCGCCAGCAGCGCTCACGTCTTGAGCTCTGGAAACACCATATATTTT	CASSAHVLSSGNTIYF	-	TRBV5-1	many	TRBJ1-3
TGTGCCACCAGCAGTGGTGGCGAGCAGTACTTC	CATSSGGEQYF	-	TRBV15	many	TRBJ2-7
TGTGCCAGCAGCTTAGGGGCCAACGCAAACAATGAGCAGTTCTTC	CASSLGANANNEQFF	-	TRBV11-3	many	TRBJ2-1
TGTGCCAGCAGCTTAGATCACCGACAGGGGGGTTTATACGAGCAGTACTTC	CASSLDHRQGGLYEQYF	TRBD1	TRBV11-2	-	TRBJ2-7
TGTGCCAGCAGCGTAGACAGCAGTAATGAAAAACTGTTTTTT	CASSVDSSNEKLFF	-	TRBV9	many	TRBJ1-4
TGCGCCAGCAGCGCCACAGGGGAAAAACTGTTTTTT	CASSATGEKLFF	-	TRBV10-1	-	TRBJ1-4
TGCGCCAGCAGCTTGTGGGCTACCCGCGAGCAGTACTTC	CASSLWATREQYF	-	TRBV5-1	many	TRBJ2-7
TGTGCTAGCAGCTTAGCGCTAGGGGATAATGAGCAGTTCTTC	CASSLALGDNEQFF	-	TRBV7-7	many	TRBJ2-1
TGTGCCTGGACTCGACAAAACACTGAAGCTTTCTTT	CAWTRQNTEAFF	-	TRBV30	-	TRBJ1-1